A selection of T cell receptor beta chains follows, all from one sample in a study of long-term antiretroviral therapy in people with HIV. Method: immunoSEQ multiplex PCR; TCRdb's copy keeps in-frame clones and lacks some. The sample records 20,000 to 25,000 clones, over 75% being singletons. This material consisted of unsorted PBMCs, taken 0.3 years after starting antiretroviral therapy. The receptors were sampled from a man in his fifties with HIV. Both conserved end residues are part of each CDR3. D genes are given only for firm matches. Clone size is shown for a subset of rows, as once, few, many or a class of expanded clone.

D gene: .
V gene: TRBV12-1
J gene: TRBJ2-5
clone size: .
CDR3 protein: CASSFVWDRDHWETQYF
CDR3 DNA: TGTGCCAGCAGCTTTGTGTGGGACAGGGATCACTGGGAGACCCAGTACTTC

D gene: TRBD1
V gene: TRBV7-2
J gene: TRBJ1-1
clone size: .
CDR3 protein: CASSEGGFYTEAFF
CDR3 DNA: TGTGCCAGCAGCGAAGGGGGCTTTTACACTGAAGCTTTCTTT

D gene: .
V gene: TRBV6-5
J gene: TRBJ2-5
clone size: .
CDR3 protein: CASSYSGQYQETQYF
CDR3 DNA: TGTGCCAGCAGTTACTCCGGCCAGTACCAAGAGACCCAGTACTTC

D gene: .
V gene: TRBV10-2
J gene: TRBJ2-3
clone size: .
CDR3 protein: CASSEFPWGRGNTDTQYF
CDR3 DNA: TGCGCCAGCAGTGAGTTTCCCTGGGGCAGGGGTAACACAGATACGCAGTATTTT

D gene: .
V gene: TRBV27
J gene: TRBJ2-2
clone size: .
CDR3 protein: CASSSGFGRLFF
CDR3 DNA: TGTGCCAGCAGTTCGGGGTTTGGTAGGCTGTTTTTT

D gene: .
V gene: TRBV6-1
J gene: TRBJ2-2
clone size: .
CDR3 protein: CASSGTRRNTGELFF
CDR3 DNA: TGTGCCAGCAGTGGGACAAGGAGGAACACCGGGGAGCTGTTTTTT

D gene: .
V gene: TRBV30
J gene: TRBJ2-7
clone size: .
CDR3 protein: CAPSRDEQYF
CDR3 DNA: TGTGCCCCCTCCCGGGACGAGCAGTACTTC

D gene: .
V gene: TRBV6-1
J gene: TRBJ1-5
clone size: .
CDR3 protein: CASSEAGEGRYSNQPQHF
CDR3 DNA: TGTGCCAGCAGTGAAGCGGGGGAGGGCCGATATAGCAATCAGCCCCAGCATTTT

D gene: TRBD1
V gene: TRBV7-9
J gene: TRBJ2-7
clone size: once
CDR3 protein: CASSPTGTGGTYEQYF
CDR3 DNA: TGTGCCAGCAGCCCTACTGGGACAGGGGGCACCTACGAGCAGTACTTC

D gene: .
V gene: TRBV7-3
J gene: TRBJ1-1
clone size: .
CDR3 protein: CASSPTGTLNTEAFF
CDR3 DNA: TGTGCCAGCAGCCCAACGGGAACCCTGAACACTGAAGCTTTCTTT

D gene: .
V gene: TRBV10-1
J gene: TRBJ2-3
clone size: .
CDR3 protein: CASSESIEVDTQYF
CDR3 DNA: TGCGCCAGCAGTGAGTCGATAGAAGTTGATACGCAGTATTTT

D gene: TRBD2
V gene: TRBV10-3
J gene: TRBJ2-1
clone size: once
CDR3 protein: CAISHGGRASTGQFF
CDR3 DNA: TGTGCCATCAGTCACGGCGGGAGGGCATCGACGGGGCAGTTCTTC

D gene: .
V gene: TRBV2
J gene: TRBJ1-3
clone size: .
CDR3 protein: CASSDGVGNTIYF
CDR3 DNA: TGTGCCAGCAGTGATGGGGTTGGAAACACCATATATTTT

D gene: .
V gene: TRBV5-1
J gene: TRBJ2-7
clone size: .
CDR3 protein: CASRPQRESAYEQYF
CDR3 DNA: TGCGCCAGCAGACCTCAACGGGAGTCAGCCTACGAGCAGTACTTC

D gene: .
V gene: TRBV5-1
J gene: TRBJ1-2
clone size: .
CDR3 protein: CASSPKQGGYGYTF
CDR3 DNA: TGCGCCAGCAGCCCTAAACAGGGAGGATATGGCTACACCTTC

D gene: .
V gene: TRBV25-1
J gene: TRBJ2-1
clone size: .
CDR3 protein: CASSKGKGAVWYNEQFF
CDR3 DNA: TGTGCCAGCAGTAAAGGGAAAGGGGCTGTGTGGTACAATGAGCAGTTCTTC

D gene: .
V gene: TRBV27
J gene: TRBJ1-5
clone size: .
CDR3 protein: CASSLFGQISNQPQHF
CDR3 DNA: TGTGCCAGCAGTTTATTTGGACAGATTAGCAATCAGCCCCAGCATTTT

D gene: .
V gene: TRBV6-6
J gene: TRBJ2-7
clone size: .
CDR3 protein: CASTRADKVDEQYF
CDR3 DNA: TGTGCCAGCACCCGGGCGGACAAAGTGGACGAGCAGTACTTC

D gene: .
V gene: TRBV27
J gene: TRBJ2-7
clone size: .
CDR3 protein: CATGVGTGAYEQYF
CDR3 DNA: TGTGCCACCGGCGTCGGGACGGGAGCCTACGAGCAGTACTTC

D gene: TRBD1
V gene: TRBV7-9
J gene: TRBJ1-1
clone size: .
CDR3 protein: CASYTGGDTEAFF
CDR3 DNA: TGTGCCAGCTACACAGGGGGTGACACTGAAGCTTTCTTT

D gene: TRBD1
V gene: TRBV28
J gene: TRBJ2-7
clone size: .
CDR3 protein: CASSLLMDRLNYEQYF
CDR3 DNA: TGTGCCAGCAGTTTATTAATGGACAGGCTGAACTACGAGCAGTACTTC

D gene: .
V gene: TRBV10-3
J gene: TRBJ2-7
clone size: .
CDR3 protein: CAISEPRGTTSYEQYF
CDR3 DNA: TGTGCCATCAGTGAGCCGCGGGGGACAACTTCCTACGAGCAGTACTTC

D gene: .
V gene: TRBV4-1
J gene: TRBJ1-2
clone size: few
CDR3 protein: CASSNRDTYGYTF
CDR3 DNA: TGCGCCAGCAGCAACCGGGACACCTATGGCTACACCTTC

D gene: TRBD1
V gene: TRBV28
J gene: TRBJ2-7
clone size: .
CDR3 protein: CASVPRDRVHEQYF
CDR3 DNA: TGTGCCAGCGTCCCCCGGGACAGGGTTCACGAGCAGTACTTC

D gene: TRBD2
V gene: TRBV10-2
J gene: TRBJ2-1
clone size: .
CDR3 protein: CASKLAGGFNEQFF
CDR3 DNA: TGCGCCAGTAAGCTAGCGGGAGGGTTCAATGAGCAGTTCTTC

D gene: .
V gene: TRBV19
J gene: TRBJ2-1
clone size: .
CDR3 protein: CASSIGRGTPDQQFF
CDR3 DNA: TGTGCCAGTAGTATAGGCAGGGGTACCCCAGACCAGCAGTTCTTC

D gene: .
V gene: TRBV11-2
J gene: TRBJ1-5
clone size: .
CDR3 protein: CASSLVAGSGNQPQHF
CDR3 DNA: TGTGCCAGCAGCTTAGTTGCGGGAAGTGGCAATCAGCCCCAGCATTTT

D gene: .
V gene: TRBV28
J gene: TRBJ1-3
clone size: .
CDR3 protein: CASSLYQGKNTIYF
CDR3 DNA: TGTGCCAGCAGTTTATATCAGGGAAAAAACACCATATATTTT

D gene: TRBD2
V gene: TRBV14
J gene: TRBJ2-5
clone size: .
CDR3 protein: CASSQGLAGQETQYF
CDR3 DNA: TGTGCCAGCAGCCAAGGACTAGCGGGGCAAGAGACCCAGTACTTC

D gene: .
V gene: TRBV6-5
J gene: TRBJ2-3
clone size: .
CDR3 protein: CASSYSLGTDTQYF
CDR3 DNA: TGTGCCAGCAGTTACAGTTTAGGGACAGATACGCAGTATTTT

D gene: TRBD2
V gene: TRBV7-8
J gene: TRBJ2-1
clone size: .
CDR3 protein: CASSLEEGLVSYNEQFF
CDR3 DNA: TGTGCCAGCAGCTTAGAAGAGGGACTAGTCAGCTACAATGAGCAGTTCTTC